This entry lists 13 T cell receptor beta chains sequenced from one sample in a study of regulatory T cells in long-lasting Graves disease. Time point given: newly diagnosed GD, antithyroid drugs for less than 3 months. Preparation of the TCR library used RNA extracted from PBMCs. With iRepertoire HTBI primers and Arm-PCR of CDR3 regions, TCR beta libraries were built. TCRdb called the multiplex PCR reads again in MiXCR, with one record for every CDR3 protein. The data hold a few hundred thousand distinct CDR3 sequences, with 10% to 15% observed a single time. These data were also reused for a study on T cells in Graves' hyperthyroidism and ophthalmopathy.

The sample in question was peripheral blood mononuclear cells (PBMCs), obtained at new diagnosis, from a patient treated with antithyroid drugs. The receptors were gathered from a young woman with Graves disease.

V and J are TRBV18 and TRBJ1-1; D not certain. The V end lost 6 bases, the J end lost 11 bases, and 19 bases lay between the germline ends. The CDR3 totals 13 residues. Germline V CDR1 and CDR2: KGHSH, LQKENI. CDR3 bases: TGTGCCAGCTCCCCTGCCGCACCCCGAGGGGCTTTCTTT. Translated: CASSPAAPRGAFF. Combining the CDR3 with reference TRBV18 and TRBJ1-1 gives the whole variable domain NAGVMQNPRHLVRRRGQEARLRCSPMKGHSHVYWYRQLPEEGLKFMVYLQKENIIDESGMPKERFSAEFPKEGPSILRIQQVVRGDSAAYFCASSPAAPRGAFFGQGTRLTVV.

The chain couples TRBV6-1 to TRBJ2-3, with 7 bases identical to TRBD1. The V segment lost 8 bases and the J segment 0 bases; nucleotides outside the gene matches: 2. The CDR3 has 13 residues. CDR1 is MNHNS and CDR2 is SASEGT in the germline V gene. CDR3 loop: CASRDSSTDTQYF. CDR3 DNA: TGTGCCAGCCGGGACAGTAGCACAGATACGCAGTATTTT.

This clonotype appeared many times. The chain carries TRBV5-1 and TRBJ2-1, with 9 bases identical to TRBD2. This CDR3 region has 15 residues. Germline V gene sequence: CDR1 SGHRS, CDR2 YFSETQ. J gave up 6 bases and V 4 bases, and 8 bases lay outside the gene matches. The CDR3 DNA reads TGCGCCAGCAGCCTGACTAGCGGAACAACCAATGAGCAGTTCTTC. Translation: CASSLTSGTTNEQFF.

This clonotype came up a few times. The chain joins TRBV19 to TRBJ2-6, with 9 nucleotides matching TRBD1. The CDR3 spans 17 residues. CDR1 and CDR2 (germline): LNHDA, SQIVND (reference sequence). Trimming at V came to 7 bases and at J to 0 bases, leaving 7 bases not matched to a gene. Here the CDR3 reads CASTRDREISGANVLTF. The DNA for the CDR3 is TGTGCCAGTACCCGGGACAGGGAGATCTCTGGGGCCAACGTCCTGACTTTC. The whole variable domain, remainder taken from reference TRBV19 and TRBJ2-6, is DGGITQSPKYLFRKEGQNVTLSCEQNLNHDAMYWYRQDPGQGLRLIYYSQIVNDFQKGDIAEGYSVSREKKESFPLTVTSAQKNPTAFYLCASTRDREISGANVLTFGAGSRLTVL.

The sample holds many counts of this clonotype. This sequence joins TRBV5-6 and TRBJ2-1; D might be TRBD2 (6 bases). CDR3 length equals 14 residues. The germline CDR1 and CDR2 sequences are SGHDT and YYEEEE. Deletions cut 2 bases from V and 7 bases from J, with 13 bases between. CDR3 sequence: CASSFPGVGNEQFF. The CDR3 nucleotides read TGTGCCAGCAGCTTTCCGGGAGTGGGGAATGAGCAGTTCTTC.

This clonotype came up a few times. The chain carries TRBV7-8 and TRBJ1-6; no definite D call. Looked up from germline, CDR1 is SGHVS and CDR2 is FQNEAQ. The CDR3 loop spans 15 amino acids. V was trimmed by 0 bases and J by 7 bases, leaving 10 bases between them. CDR3: CASSLARGPNSPLHF. CDR3 in DNA: TGTGCCAGCAGCTTAGCTCGGGGTCCGAATTCACCCCTCCACTTT.

This clonotype was counted ten times or more. The chain combines TRBV5-1 with TRBJ2-3; D uncertain. Between the trimmed V and J ends, which lost 4 bases and 3 bases, there was a span of 12 bases. Germline values: CDR1 SGHRS, CDR2 YFSETQ. This CDR3 is 14 amino acids long. The CDR3 DNA is TGCGCCAGCAGCCTCGCGGCCGGTACAGATACGCAGTATTTT. Amino acid sequence: CASSLAAGTDTQYF.

The CDR3 nucleotides read TGTGCCAGCAGTCCCCTACTAGCGGGAGGACGGGGAGGGAACGAGCAGTACTTC. Translation gives CASSPLLAGGRGGNEQYF. This chain joins TRBV6-1 and TRBJ2-7, with TRBD2 matching 12 bases. The CDR3 has 18 residues. CDR1 MNHNS and CDR2 SASEGT come from the germline V gene. With V trimmed by 5 bases and J by 5 bases, 16 bases remained unmatched.

V is TRBV11-2 and J is TRBJ1-4; no firm D call. Germline V gene lookup returns CDR1 SGHAT and CDR2 FQNNGV. The CDR3 runs to 15 residues. The V and J ends lost 7 bases and 4 bases respectively, with 16 bases between them. The CDR3 coding sequence is TGTGCCAGCATCCGTTATCGGACGAATAATGAAAAACTGTTTTTT. Protein: CASIRYRTNNEKLFF.

The chain recombines TRBV3-1 with TRBJ2-2; D remains ambiguous. Per the germline V gene, CDR1 is LGHDT and CDR2 is YNNKEL (reference sequence). Trimming stripped 1 base from V and 6 bases from J, with 6 bases between. This CDR3 is 13 amino acids long. This CDR3 is CASSQVGPGELFF. CDR3 nucleotides: TGTGCCAGCAGCCAAGTCGGGCCCGGGGAGCTGTTTTTT.

This clonotype was found many times. This sequence joins TRBV7-2 and TRBJ1-2; perhaps TRBD1 as D (5 bases). The CDR3 sequence is 16 residues long. The V gene lost 5 bases and the J gene lost 7 bases, with 23 bases spanning the gap. Germline V gene lookup returns CDR1 SGHTA and CDR2 FQGNSA. The CDR3 spells CASSLTRTRDYSGYTF. For the CDR3, the DNA is TGTGCCAGCAGCCTGACAAGGACCAGGGATTACTCTGGCTACACCTTC.

This clonotype was seen many times. V usage is TRBV6-1 and J usage is TRBJ1-6, with D perhaps TRBD1 (6 bases). Germline CDR1 is MNHNS and CDR2 is SASEGT. The CDR3 has 14 residues. V lost 8 bases, J lost 8 bases, and 16 bases lay in between. The CDR3 region is CASGFPGGHSPLHF. CDR3 DNA sequence: TGTGCCAGCGGGTTCCCCGGGGGGCATTCACCCCTCCACTTT.

This clonotype was found many times. This rearrangement joins TRBV10-3 to TRBJ2-5; D uncertain. Trimming cost V 4 bases and J 1 base, with 7 bases left between them. CDR1 and CDR2 (germline): ENHRY, SYGVKD. The CDR3 consists of 13 residues. CDR3 nucleotides: TGTGCCATCAGTGTCCAGTCCCAAGAGACCCAGTACTTC. This gives the protein CAISVQSQETQYF.